This TCR beta chain was recorded in a study of response to subunit inactivated influenza vaccine. MiXCR was run by TCRdb on the RT-PCR reads, yielding one entry per CDR3 protein. The sample records around 200,000 distinct CDR3 sequences, around 9% being singletons. The germline V gene encodes CDR1 MNHNY and CDR2 SVGAGI (reference sequence). V lost 5 bases and J 2 bases, leaving 9 bases between the germline ends. This CDR3 comprises 13 residues. Overall study results and limits: Every seasonal influenza vaccination brings in few new T cells, the authors suggested.

Ten or more counts support this clonotype. Its antigen is not known. The genes are TRBV6-6 and TRBJ2-5; D gene unclear. The sequence was collected from a middle-aged man who received an inactivated influenza vaccine. The sample consisted of non-naive T cells sorted from PBMCs, taken on the day of vaccination. CDR3: CASSTGRQETQYF. DNA of the CDR3: TGTGCCAGCAGTACGGGCAGACAAGAGACCCAGTACTTC.